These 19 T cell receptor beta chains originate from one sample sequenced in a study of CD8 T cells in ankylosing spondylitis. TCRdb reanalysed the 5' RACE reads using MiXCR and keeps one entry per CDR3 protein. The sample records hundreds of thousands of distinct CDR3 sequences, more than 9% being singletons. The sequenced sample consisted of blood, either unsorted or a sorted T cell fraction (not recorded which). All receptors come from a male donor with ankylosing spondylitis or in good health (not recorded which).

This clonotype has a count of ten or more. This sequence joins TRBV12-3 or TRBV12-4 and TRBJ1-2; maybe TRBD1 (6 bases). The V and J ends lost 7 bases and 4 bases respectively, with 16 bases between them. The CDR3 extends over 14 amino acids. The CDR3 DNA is TGTGCCAGCACCGACGCAAACAGGGTCTATGGCTACACCTTC. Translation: CASTDANRVYGYTF.

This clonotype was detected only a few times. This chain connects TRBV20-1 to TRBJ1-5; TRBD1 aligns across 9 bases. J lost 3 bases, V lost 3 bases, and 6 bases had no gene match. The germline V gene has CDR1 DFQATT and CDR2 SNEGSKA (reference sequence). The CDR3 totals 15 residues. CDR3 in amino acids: CSARGGQGFNQPQHF. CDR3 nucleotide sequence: TGCAGTGCTAGGGGGGGACAGGGCTTCAATCAGCCCCAGCATTTT.

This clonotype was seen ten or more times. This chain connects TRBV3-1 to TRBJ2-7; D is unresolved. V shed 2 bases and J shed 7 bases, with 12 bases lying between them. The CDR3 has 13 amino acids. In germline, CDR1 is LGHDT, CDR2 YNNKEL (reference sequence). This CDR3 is CASSQIDGWEQYF. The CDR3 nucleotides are TGTGCCAGCAGCCAAATCGACGGTTGGGAGCAGTACTTC.

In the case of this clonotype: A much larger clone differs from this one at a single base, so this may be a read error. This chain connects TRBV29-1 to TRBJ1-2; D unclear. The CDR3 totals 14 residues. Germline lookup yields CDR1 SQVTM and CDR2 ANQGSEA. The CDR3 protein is CSVEDGEGRRGYPF. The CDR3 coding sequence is TGCAGCGTTGAAGATGGGGAAGGGCGGCGTGGCTACCCCTTC. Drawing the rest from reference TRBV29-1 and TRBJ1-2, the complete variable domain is SAVISQKPSRDICQRGTSLTIQCQVDSQVTMMFWYRQQPGQSLTLIATANQGSEATYESGFVIDKFPISRPNLTFSTLTVSNMSPEDSSIYLCSVEDGEGRRGYPFGSGTRLTVV.

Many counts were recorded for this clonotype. The CDR3 sequence: CASSPPVRGSTDTQYF. Written as DNA, the CDR3 is TGTGCCAGCTCACCGCCGGTCAGGGGAAGCACAGATACGCAGTATTTT. J is TRBJ2-3 and V is TRBV18, with D possibly matching TRBD1 (6 bases). The CDR3 extends over 16 amino acids. Germline V gene sequence: CDR1 KGHSH, CDR2 LQKENI. With 3 bases removed from V and 0 bases from J, the gap between germline ends came to 13 bases.

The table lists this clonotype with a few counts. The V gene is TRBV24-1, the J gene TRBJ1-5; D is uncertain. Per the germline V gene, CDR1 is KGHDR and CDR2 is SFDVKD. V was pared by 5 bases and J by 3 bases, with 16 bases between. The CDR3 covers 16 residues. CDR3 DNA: TGTGCCACCAGTGCCGGGAGGGCAGAACACAATCAGCCCCAGCATTTT. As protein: CATSAGRAEHNQPQHF.

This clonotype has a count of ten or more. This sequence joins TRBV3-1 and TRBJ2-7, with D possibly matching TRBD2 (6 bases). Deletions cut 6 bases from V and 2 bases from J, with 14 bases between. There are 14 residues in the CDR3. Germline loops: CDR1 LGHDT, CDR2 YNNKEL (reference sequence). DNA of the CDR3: TGTGCCAGCAGGCCCGGGAGCACCCCCTACGAGCAGTACTTC. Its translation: CASRPGSTPYEQYF.

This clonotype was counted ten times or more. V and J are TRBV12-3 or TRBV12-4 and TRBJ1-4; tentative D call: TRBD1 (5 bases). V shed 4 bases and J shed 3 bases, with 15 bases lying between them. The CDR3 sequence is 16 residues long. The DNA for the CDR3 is TGTGCCAGCAGTTCCCCCATTAGGGGACCTAATGAAAAACTGTTTTTT. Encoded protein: CASSSPIRGPNEKLFF.

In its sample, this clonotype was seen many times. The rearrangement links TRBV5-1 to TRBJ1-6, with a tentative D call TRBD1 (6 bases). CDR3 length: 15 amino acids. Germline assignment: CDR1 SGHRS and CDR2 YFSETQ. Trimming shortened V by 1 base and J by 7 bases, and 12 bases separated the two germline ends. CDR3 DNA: TGCGCCAGCAGCTTGTCAGGGGTAGAAAATTCACCCCTCCACTTT. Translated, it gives CASSLSGVENSPLHF.

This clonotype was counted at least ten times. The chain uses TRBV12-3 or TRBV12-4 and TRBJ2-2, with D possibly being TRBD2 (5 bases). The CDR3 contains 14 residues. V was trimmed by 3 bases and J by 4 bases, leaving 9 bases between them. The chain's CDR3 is CASSFPGVTGELFF. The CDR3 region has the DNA TGTGCCAGCAGTTTCCCCGGGGTCACCGGGGAGCTGTTTTTT.

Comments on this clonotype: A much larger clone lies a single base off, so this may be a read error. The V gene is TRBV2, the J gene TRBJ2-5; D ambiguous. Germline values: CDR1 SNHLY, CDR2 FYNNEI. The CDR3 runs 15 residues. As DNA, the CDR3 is TGTGCCAGCAGTGAACGAGCGCTATTCCAAGAGACCCAGCACTTC. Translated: CASSERALFQETQHF.

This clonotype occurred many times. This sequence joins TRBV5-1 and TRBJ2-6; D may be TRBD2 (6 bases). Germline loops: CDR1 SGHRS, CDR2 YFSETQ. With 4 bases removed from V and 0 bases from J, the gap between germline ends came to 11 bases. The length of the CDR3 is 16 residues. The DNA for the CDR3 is TGCGCCAGCAGCGGGACTGGACGCTCTGGGGCCAACGTCCTGACTTTC. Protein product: CASSGTGRSGANVLTF.

CDR3 sequence reads: CASSHPRPDNEQFF. For the CDR3, the DNA is TGTGCCAGCAGCCATCCTCGACCCGACAATGAGCAGTTCTTC. This chain links TRBV7-6 with TRBJ2-1; D is uncertain. Trimming pared 5 bases from V and 5 bases from J, leaving 13 bases between. This CDR3 has 14 residues. Germline-derived CDR1 and CDR2 are SGHVS and FNYEAQ.

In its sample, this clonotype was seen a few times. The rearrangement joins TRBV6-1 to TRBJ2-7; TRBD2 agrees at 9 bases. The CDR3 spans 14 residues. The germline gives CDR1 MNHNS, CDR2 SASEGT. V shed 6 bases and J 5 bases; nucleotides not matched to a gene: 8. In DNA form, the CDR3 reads TGTGCCAGCAGCAGGGGACTAGCAGGTAACGAGCAGTACTTC. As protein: CASSRGLAGNEQYF.

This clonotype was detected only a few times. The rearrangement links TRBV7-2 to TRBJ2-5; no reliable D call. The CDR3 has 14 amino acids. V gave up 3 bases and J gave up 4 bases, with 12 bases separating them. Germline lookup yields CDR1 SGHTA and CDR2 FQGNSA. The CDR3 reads CASSFSTGPETQYF. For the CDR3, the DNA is TGTGCCAGCAGCTTCTCGACCGGACCAGAGACCCAGTACTTC.

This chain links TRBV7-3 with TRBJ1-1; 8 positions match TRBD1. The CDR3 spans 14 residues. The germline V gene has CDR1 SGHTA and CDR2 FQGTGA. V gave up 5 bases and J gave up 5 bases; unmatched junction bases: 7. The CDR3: CASSEQGARTEAFF. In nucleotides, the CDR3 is TGTGCCAGCAGCGAGCAGGGGGCGCGGACTGAAGCTTTCTTT.

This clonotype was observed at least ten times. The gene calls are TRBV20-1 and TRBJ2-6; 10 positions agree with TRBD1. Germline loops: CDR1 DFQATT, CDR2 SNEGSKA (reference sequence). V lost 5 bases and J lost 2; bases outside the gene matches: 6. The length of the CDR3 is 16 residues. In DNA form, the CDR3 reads TGCAGTGCTCGCTACGGACAGGGGGCTGGGGCCAACGTCCTGACTTTC. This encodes CSARYGQGAGANVLTF.

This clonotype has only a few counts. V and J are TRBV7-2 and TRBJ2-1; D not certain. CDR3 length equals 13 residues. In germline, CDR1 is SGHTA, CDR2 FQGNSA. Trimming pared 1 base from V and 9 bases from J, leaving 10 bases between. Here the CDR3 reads CASSLDSWVEQFF. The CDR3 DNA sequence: TGTGCCAGCAGCTTAGACAGTTGGGTTGAGCAGTTCTTC.

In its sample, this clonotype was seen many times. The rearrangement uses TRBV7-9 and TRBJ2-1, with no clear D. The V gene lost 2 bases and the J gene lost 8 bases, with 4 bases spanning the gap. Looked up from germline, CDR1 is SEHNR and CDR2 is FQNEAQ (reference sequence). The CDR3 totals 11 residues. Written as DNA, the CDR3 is TGTGCCAGCAGCTTATCGCATGAGCAGTTCTTC. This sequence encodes CASSLSHEQFF.